Listed below are T cell receptor beta chains from one sample, sequenced in a study of cytomegalovirus exposure and HLA in healthy donors. Profiling relied on immunoSEQ multiplex PCR, and the TCRdb table lists in-frame clones only, not all of them. The sample contains around 280,000 clones, around nine tenths of which appear only once. The sample was PBMCs. Every receptor here comes from a young woman in good health and CMV-seronegative. Each CDR3 is given with its conserved first and last residue. A D gene is named only where the DNA matches it firmly. Rows give clone size only sometimes, using once, few, many, or a class for an expanded clone.

TRBV5-4,TRBD1,TRBJ1-2,-,TGTGCCAGCAGCGCCACAGGGGAAGGCTACACCTTC,CASSATGEGYTF
TRBV7-8,TRBD1,TRBJ1-3,once,TGTGCCAGCAGCTTGAGGGGGCAAGCTACTGGAAACACCATATATTTT,CASSLRGQATGNTIYF
TRBV7-9,TRBD2,TRBJ2-1,-,TGTGCCAGCAGCTTAGTAGGGTCTAGCGGGGGCCTATACAATGAGCAGTTCTTC,CASSLVGSSGGLYNEQFF
TRBV9,-,TRBJ1-3,once,TGTGCCAGCAGCGTAGATTCAGACTCTGGAAACACCATATATTTT,CASSVDSDSGNTIYF
TRBV10-2,-,TRBJ2-1,-,TGCGCCAGCTCACAAAGTATGTATGAGCAGTTCTTC,CASSQSMYEQFF
TRBV4-1,-,TRBJ1-3,-,TGCGCCAGCAGCCGGGGGCCGGGAAACACCATATATTTT,CASSRGPGNTIYF
TRBV18,-,TRBJ2-3,-,TGTGCCAGCTCACCTTTTGGCTCTAGCGTGGCATCAGATACGCAGTATTTT,CASSPFGSSVASDTQYF
TRBV9,TRBD2,TRBJ2-3,-,TGTGCCAGCAGCGTAGACCCAGCGGGGTTGCCAGATACGCAGTATTTT,CASSVDPAGLPDTQYF
TRBV29-1,TRBD1,TRBJ1-1,-,TGCAGCGAGTTGACAGGGTCGGACACTGAAGCTTTCTTT,CSELTGSDTEAFF
TRBV5-4,-,TRBJ1-4,-,TGTGCCAGCAGTTTCTTTGGGAGAACTAATGAAAAACTGTTTTTT,CASSFFGRTNEKLFF
TRBV19,TRBD2,TRBJ2-3,-,TGTGCCACCCAAGTTAGAGGGACTAGCGGAGATACGCAGTATTTT,CATQVRGTSGDTQYF
TRBV5-1,TRBD1,TRBJ2-7,-,TGCGCCAGCAACCGACAGGGGCCTTCCTACGAGCAGTACTTC,CASNRQGPSYEQYF
TRBV4-1,TRBD2,TRBJ2-1,-,TGCGCCAGCAGCCAAGAGCCTAGCGGGGGGATTAGGGAGCAGTTCTTC,CASSQEPSGGIREQFF
TRBV29-1,TRBD1,TRBJ2-3,few,TGCAGCGTGGGATGGGACAGAAGCACAGATACGCAGTATTTT,CSVGWDRSTDTQYF
TRBV14,-,TRBJ2-7,-,TGTGCCAGCAGCCCGCAGAATTACGAGCAGTACTTC,CASSPQNYEQYF
TRBV19,TRBD1,TRBJ2-7,-,TGTGCCAGTAGTAAAGGGACAGACTCCTACGAGCAGTACTTC,CASSKGTDSYEQYF
TRBV18,TRBD2,TRBJ2-2,-,TGTGCCAGCTCACCTTCTTTAAGCGGGGGTTCGAGATCCGGGGAGCTGTTTTTT,CASSPSLSGGSRSGELFF
TRBV5-1,-,TRBJ2-1,-,TGCGCCAGCAGCTTGGCTCCGGAGCCATACAATGAGCAGTTCTTC,CASSLAPEPYNEQFF
TRBV2,-,TRBJ1-1,-,TGTGCCAGCAGTGAAGCCCTTTGGGGCTCCACTGAAGCTTTCTTT,CASSEALWGSTEAFF
TRBV19,TRBD1,TRBJ2-7,-,TGTGCCAGTAGTCCGACGGAGACAGGGTACCTCTACGAGCAGTACTTC,CASSPTETGYLYEQYF
TRBV4-1,-,TRBJ2-5,-,TGCGCCAGCAGCCGACTAGTATCGGAGACCCAGTACTTC,CASSRLVSETQYF
TRBV6-1,-,TRBJ1-4,-,TGTGCCAGCAGTCCTACAGCAACTAATGAAAAACTGTTTTTT,CASSPTATNEKLFF
TRBV5-1,TRBD1,TRBJ2-7,-,TGCGCCAGCAGCACCGGGACAGGGGGGTGCGAGCAGTACTTC,CASSTGTGGCEQYF
TRBV18,TRBD1,TRBJ1-5,-,TGTGCCAGCTCACCACGGACAGGGGGTTATAGCAATCAGCCCCAGCATTTT,CASSPRTGGYSNQPQHF
TRBV27,TRBD1,TRBJ2-7,-,TGTGCCAGCAGTTGGGGACAGGGCTGGGGTTACGAGCAGTACTTC,CASSWGQGWGYEQYF
TRBV19,TRBD1,TRBJ1-2,-,TGTGCCAGTAGTCCGATGACAGGGGTCTATGGCTACACCTTC,CASSPMTGVYGYTF
TRBV4-1,-,TRBJ1-5,-,TGCGCCAGCAGCCAAGCCTCGGGGGATCAGCCCCAGCATTTT,CASSQASGDQPQHF
TRBV7-9,TRBD1,TRBJ2-7,-,TGTGCCAGCAGCCCGAGCCCTGGACAGGGTGCGTACGAGCAGTACTTC,CASSPSPGQGAYEQYF
TRBV7-3,TRBD2,TRBJ2-1,-,TGTGCCAGCAGCTTGGGCGGGGGGGCCCCTGTAAATGAGCAGTTCTTC,CASSLGGGAPVNEQFF
TRBV7-2,-,TRBJ1-1,-,TGTGCCAGCAGACGGACAGTTAGTGAAGCTTTCTTT,CASRRTVSEAFF
TRBV19,-,TRBJ1-2,-,TGTGCCAGTAGTAGGTCGAAGGGGAAGACTTGGTACACCTTC,CASSRSKGKTWYTF
TRBV2,-,TRBJ1-5,-,TGTGCCAGCACGCCGATGGGAGATCAGCCCCAGCATTTT,CASTPMGDQPQHF
TRBV28,-,TRBJ1-1,-,TGTGCCAGCCATCCAGGGGACATGAACACTGAAGCTTTCTTT,CASHPGDMNTEAFF
TRBV5-4,-,TRBJ2-3,-,TGTGCCAGCAGCTGGGGCCCGCAGGTCACAGATACGCAGTATTTT,CASSWGPQVTDTQYF
TRBV6-5,-,TRBJ1-1,-,TGTGCCAGCAACGAACGGTTCTCATATGAAGCTTTCTTT,CASNERFSYEAFF
TRBV6-5,TRBD1,TRBJ1-2,-,TGTGCCAGCAGAAGCGACAGGGCCTCTAACTATGGCTACACCTTC,CASRSDRASNYGYTF
TRBV19,-,TRBJ1-6,-,TGTGCCAGCAGCTCGGACAGACAGAATTCACCCCTCCACTTT,CASSSDRQNSPLHF
TRBV2,-,TRBJ2-1,-,TGTGCCAGCATGCGCCTGGGGGACACAAACAATGAGCAGTTCTTC,CASMRLGDTNNEQFF
TRBV18,-,TRBJ1-1,-,TGTGCCAGCTCTATGAACACTGAAGCTTTCTTT,CASSMNTEAFF
TRBV29-1,TRBD1,TRBJ2-1,-,TGCAGCGTCCGATATTTGGGAGACAGGGCCTACAATGAGCAGTTCTTC,CSVRYLGDRAYNEQFF
TRBV19,TRBD1,TRBJ1-5,-,TGTGCCAGTAGCACTACAGGGGGCAATCAGCCCCAGCATTTT,CASSTTGGNQPQHF
TRBV2,-,TRBJ1-1,few,TGTGCCAGCAGTCTCACTGAAGCTTTCTTT,CASSLTEAFF